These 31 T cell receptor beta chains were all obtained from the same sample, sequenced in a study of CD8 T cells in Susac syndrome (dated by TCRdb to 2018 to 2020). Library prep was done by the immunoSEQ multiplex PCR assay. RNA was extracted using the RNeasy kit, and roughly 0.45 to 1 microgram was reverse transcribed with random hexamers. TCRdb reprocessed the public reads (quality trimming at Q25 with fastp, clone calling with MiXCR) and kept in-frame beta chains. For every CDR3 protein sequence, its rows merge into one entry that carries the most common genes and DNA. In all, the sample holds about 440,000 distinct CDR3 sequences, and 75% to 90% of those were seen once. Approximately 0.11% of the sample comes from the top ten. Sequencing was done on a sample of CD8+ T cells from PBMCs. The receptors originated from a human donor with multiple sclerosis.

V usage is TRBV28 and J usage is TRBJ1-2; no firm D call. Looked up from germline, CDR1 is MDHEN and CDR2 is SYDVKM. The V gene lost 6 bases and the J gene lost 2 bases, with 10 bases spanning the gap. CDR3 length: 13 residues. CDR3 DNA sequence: TGTGCCAGCAGGGGAATAGAGAACTATGGCTACACCTTC. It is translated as CASRGIENYGYTF.

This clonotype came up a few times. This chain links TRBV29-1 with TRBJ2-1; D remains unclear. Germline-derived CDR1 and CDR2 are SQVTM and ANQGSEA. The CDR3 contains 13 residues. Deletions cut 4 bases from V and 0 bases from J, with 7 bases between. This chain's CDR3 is CSVGPGSYNEQFF. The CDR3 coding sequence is TGCAGCGTTGGCCCAGGCTCCTACAATGAGCAGTTCTTC.

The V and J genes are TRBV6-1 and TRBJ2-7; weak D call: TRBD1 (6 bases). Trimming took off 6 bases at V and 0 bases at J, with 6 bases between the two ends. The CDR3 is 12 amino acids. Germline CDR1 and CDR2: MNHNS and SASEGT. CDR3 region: CASRQGSYEQYF. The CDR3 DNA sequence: TGTGCCAGCAGACAGGGCTCCTACGAGCAGTACTTC.

The CDR3 sequence is CASRIVAGGGQPQHF. The CDR3 DNA is TGTGCCAGCAGGATCGTGGCGGGTGGAGGTCAGCCCCAGCATTTT. J is TRBJ1-5 and V is TRBV6-1; D remains ambiguous. The V end was cut by 6 bases, the J end by 6 bases, with 18 bases between. The CDR3 length is 15 residues. CDR1 and CDR2 (germline): MNHNS, SASEGT.

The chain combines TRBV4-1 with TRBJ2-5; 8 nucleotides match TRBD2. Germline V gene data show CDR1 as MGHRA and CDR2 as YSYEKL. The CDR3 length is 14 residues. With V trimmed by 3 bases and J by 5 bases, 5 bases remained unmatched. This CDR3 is CASSQGPGGETQYF. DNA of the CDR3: TGCGCCAGCAGCCAGGGCCCGGGGGGGGAGACCCAGTACTTC.

Here the CDR3 DNA reads TGTGCCAGCAGTTTGTTTTCCCGACAGGCCCCAGATTGGAATACGCAGTATTTT. Translated: CASSLFSRQAPDWNTQYF. The chain uses TRBV27 and TRBJ2-3, with D tentatively TRBD1 (6 bases). V shed 3 bases and J shed 7 bases, with 26 bases lying between them. Germline V gene data show CDR1 as MNHEY and CDR2 as SMNVEV (reference sequence). CDR3 length: 18 amino acids.

DNA for the CDR3: TGCAGTGCTAGAGGGACAGGGGACACTGAAGCTTTCTTT. Encoded protein: CSARGTGDTEAFF. V gene TRBV20-1 combines with J gene TRBJ1-1, with TRBD1 identical over 9 bases. The J segment lost 3 bases and the V segment lost 1 base, leaving 0 bases of the junction unmatched. The CDR3 sequence is 13 residues long. From germline, CDR1 is DFQATT and CDR2 SNEGSKA (reference sequence).

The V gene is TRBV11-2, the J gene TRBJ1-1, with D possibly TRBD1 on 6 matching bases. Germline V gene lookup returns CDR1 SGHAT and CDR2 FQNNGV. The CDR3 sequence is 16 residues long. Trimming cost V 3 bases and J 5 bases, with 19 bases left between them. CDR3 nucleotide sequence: TGTGCCAGCAGCTTGTACCGGGACATCGGGGGGACTGAAGCTTTCTTT. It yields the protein CASSLYRDIGGTEAFF.

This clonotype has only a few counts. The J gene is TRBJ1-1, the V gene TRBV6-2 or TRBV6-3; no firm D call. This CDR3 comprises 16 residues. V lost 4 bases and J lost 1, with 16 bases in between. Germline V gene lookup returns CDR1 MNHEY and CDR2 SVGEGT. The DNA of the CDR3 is TGTGCCAGCAGTTTATTGTCGGTCGCCACGAACACTGAAGCTTTCTTT. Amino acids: CASSLLSVATNTEAFF.

CDR3 DNA sequence: TGTGCCAGCAGTACAAGTTGGGACAGAGAGGTTGAGCAGTTCTTC. Translating it yields CASSTSWDREVEQFF. The chain combines TRBV27 with TRBJ2-1, with 7 positions matching TRBD1. The CDR3 covers 15 residues. V lost 5 bases and J lost 9; bases outside the gene matches: 13. Germline lookup yields CDR1 MNHEY and CDR2 SMNVEV (reference sequence).

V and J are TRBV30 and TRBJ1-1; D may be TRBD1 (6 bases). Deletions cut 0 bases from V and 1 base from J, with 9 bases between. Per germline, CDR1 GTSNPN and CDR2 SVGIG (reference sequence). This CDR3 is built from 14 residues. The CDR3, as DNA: TGTGCCTGGAGTGTCCCAGGGGCGAACACTGAAGCTTTCTTT. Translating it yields CAWSVPGANTEAFF.

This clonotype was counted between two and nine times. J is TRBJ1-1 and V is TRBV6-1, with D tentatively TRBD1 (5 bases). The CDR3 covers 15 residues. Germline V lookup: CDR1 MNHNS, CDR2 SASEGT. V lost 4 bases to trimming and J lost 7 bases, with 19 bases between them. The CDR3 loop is CASSAGHGLNDEAFF. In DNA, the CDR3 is TGTGCCAGCAGTGCCGGACACGGACTAAACGATGAAGCTTTCTTT.

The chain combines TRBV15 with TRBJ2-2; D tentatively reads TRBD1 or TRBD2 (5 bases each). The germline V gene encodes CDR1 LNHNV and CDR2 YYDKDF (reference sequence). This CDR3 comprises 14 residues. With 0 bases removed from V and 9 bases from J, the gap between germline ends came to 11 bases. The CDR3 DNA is TGTGCCACCAGCAGAGATCTCGGGGCCCGGGAGCTGTTTTTT. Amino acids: CATSRDLGARELFF.

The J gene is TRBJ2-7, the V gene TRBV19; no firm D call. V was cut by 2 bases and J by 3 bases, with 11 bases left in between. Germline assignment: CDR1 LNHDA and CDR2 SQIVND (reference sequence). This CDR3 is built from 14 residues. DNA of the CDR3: TGTGCCAGTAGTATAACGAGAGGAAACTACGAGCAGTACTTC. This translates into CASSITRGNYEQYF.

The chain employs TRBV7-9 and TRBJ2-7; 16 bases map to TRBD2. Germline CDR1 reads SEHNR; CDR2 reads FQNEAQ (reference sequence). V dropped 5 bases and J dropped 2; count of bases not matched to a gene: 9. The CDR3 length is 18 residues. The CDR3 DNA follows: TGTGCCAGCAGCCCAGGGACTAGCGGGAGGGCCCAGACCTACGAGCAGTACTTC. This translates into CASSPGTSGRAQTYEQYF.

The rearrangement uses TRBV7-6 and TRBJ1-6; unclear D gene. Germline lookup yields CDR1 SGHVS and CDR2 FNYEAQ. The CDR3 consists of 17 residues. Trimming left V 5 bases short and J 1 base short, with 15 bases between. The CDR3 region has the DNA TGTGCCAGCAGCCCGGAGTCGTATGGGTCCTATAATTCACCCCTCCACTTT. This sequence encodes CASSPESYGSYNSPLHF.

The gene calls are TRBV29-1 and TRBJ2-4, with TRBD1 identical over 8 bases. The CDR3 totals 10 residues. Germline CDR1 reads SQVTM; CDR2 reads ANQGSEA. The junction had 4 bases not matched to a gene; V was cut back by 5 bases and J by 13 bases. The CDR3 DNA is TGCAGCGTTCTTGGACAGGGACAGTACTTC. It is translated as CSVLGQGQYF.

The chain's CDR3 is CASSPRPDRVPHEQFF. DNA for the CDR3: TGTGCCAGCAGCCCTCGACCTGACAGGGTACCCCATGAGCAGTTCTTC. The J gene is TRBJ2-1, the V gene TRBV11-3; 7 bases fit TRBD1. The length of the CDR3 is 16 residues. Germline assignment: CDR1 SGHNT and CDR2 YENEEA. Trimming at V came to 5 bases and at J to 8 bases, leaving 15 bases not matched to a gene.

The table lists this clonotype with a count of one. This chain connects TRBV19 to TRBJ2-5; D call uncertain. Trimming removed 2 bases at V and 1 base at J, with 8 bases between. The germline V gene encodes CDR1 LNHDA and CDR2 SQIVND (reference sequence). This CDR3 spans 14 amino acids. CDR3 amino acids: CASSILAFQETQYF. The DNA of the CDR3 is TGTGCCAGTAGTATACTCGCCTTCCAAGAGACCCAGTACTTC.

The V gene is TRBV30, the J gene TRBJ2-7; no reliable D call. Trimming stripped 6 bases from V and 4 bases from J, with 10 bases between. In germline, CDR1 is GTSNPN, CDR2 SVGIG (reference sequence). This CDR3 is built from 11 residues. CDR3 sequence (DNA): TGTGCCTGTGTAGCCGCATACGAGCAGTACTTC. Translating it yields CACVAAYEQYF.

The CDR3 reads CASSAQGRPRDEQFF. DNA for the CDR3: TGTGCCAGTAGTGCCCAGGGACGCCCGAGGGATGAGCAGTTCTTC. This chain uses TRBV19 with TRBJ2-1, with D perhaps given as TRBD1 or TRBD2 (5 bases each). CDR3 length: 15 residues. Trimming shortened V by 5 bases and J by 8 bases, and 19 bases separated the two germline ends. Germline lookup yields CDR1 LNHDA and CDR2 SQIVND (reference sequence).

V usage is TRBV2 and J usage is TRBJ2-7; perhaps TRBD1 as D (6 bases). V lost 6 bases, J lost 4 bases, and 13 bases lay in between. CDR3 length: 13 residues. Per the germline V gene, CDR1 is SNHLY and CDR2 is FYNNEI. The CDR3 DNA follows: TGTGCCAGCAGAGGCGAAACAGGGTACGAGCAGTACTTC. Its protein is CASRGETGYEQYF.

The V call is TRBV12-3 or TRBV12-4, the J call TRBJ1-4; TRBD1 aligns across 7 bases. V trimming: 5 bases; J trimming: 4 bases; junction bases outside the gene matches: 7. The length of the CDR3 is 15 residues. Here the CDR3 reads CASSGGTAYNEKLFF. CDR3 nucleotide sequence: TGTGCCAGCAGTGGAGGGACAGCATATAATGAAAAACTGTTTTTT.

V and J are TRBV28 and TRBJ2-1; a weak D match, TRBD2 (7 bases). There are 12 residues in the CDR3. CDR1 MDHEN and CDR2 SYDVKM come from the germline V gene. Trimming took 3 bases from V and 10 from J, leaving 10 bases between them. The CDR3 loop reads CASSFWGGEQFF. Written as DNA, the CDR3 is TGTGCCAGCAGTTTTTGGGGGGGCGAGCAGTTCTTC.

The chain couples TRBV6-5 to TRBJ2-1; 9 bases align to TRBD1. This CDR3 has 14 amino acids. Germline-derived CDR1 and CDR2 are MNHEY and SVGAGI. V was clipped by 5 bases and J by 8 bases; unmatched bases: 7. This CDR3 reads CASSDTGGVHEQFF. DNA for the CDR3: TGTGCCAGCAGTGACACAGGGGGCGTTCATGAGCAGTTCTTC.

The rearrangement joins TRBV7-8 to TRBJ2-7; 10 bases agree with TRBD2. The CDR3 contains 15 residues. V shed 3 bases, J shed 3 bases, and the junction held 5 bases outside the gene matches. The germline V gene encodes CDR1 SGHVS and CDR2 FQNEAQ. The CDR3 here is CASSFRLAGGYEQYF. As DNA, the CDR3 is TGTGCCAGCAGCTTCAGACTAGCGGGTGGCTACGAGCAGTACTTC.

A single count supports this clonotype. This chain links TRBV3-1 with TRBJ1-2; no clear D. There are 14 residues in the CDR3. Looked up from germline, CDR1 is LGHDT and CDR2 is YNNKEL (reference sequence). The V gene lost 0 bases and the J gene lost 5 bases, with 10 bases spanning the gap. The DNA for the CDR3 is TGTGCCAGCAGCCAAGAGGATGGGCTATATGGCTACACCTTC. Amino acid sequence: CASSQEDGLYGYTF.

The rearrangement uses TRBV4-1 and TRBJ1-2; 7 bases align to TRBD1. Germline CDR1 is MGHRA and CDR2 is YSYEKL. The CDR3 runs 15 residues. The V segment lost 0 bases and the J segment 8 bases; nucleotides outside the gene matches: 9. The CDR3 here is CASSQDQPGGRGYTF. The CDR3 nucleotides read TGCGCCAGCAGCCAAGATCAGCCAGGGGGTAGGGGCTACACCTTC.

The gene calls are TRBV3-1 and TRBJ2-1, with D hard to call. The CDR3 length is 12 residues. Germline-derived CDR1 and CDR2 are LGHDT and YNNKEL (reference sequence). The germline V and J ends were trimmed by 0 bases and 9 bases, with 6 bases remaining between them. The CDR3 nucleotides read TGTGCCAGCAGCCAAGATCAAGTTGAGCAGTTCTTC. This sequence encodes CASSQDQVEQFF.

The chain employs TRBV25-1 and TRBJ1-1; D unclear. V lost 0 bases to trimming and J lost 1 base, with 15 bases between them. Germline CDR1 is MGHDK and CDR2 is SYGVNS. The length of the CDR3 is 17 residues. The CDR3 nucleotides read TGTGCCAGCAGTGAATACTTTGGGGTGGAGGAGAACACTGAAGCTTTCTTT. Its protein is CASSEYFGVEENTEAFF.

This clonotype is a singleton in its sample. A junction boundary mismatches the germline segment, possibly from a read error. CDR3 sequence: CASSFGTGVSGYAYTF. CDR3 in DNA: TGCGCCAGCAGCTTTGGGACAGGGGTTTCGGGCTATGCCTACACCTTC. The rearrangement uses TRBV5-1 and TRBJ1-2; 10 bases agree with TRBD1. The CDR3 covers 16 residues. CDR1 SGHRS and CDR2 YFSETQ come from the germline V gene.